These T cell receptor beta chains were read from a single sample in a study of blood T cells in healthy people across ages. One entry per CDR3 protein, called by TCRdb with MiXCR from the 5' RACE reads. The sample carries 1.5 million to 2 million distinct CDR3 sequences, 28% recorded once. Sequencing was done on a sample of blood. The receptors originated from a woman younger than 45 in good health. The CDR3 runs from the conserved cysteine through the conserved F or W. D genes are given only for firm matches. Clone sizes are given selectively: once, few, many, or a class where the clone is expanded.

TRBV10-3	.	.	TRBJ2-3	TGTGCCATCGGTGAAGCGGGCGGCACAGATACGCAGTATTTT	CAIGEAGGTDTQYF
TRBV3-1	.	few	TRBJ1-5	TGTGCCAGCAGCCAAGATCATCGACAGGCGCCCCAGCATTTT	CASSQDHRQAPQHF
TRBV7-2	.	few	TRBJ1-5	TGTGCCAGCAGCGACCAGTTCAGGGAAGATCAGCCCCAGCATTTT	CASSDQFREDQPQHF
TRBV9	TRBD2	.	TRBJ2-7	TGTGCCAGCAGCCGCCGTGGGACTAGCGGCGAGCAGTACTTC	CASSRRGTSGEQYF
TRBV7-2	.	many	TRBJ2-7	TGTGCCAGCAGAGGCGGCTACGAGCAGTACTTC	CASRGGYEQYF
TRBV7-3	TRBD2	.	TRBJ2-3	TGTGCCAGCAGCTTAGTCGCGGGGGGGTGGACAGATACGCAGTATTTT	CASSLVAGGWTDTQYF
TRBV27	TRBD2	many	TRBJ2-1	TGTGCCAGCAGCCCACAGCGGGGGGAGCAGTTCTTC	CASSPQRGEQFF
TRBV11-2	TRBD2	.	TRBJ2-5	TGTGCCAGCAGCTTAGATTCGGCTAGCGGGAACGCGGAGACCCAGTACTTC	CASSLDSASGNAETQYF
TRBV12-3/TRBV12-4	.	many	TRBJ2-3	TGTGCCAGCAGTTCGGCGAATACGCAGTATTTT	CASSSANTQYF
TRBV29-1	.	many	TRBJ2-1	TGCAGCGTTGAGGCCCTCGGGCAGTTCTTC	CSVEALGQFF
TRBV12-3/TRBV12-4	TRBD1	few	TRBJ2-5	TGTGCCAGCAGTTTACCCCGGGACAGGGGAGAGACCCAGTACTTC	CASSLPRDRGETQYF
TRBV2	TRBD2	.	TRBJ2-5	TGTGCCAGCACCACGGGACTAGCGGAGTGGGAGACCCAGTACTTC	CASTTGLAEWETQYF
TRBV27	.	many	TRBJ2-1	TGTGCCAGCAGCTTGAGGAGGTACAATGAGCAGTTCTTC	CASSLRRYNEQFF
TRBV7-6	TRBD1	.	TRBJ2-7	TGTGCCAGCAGCTTAGAGGCTGGACAGGCCTACGAGCAGTACTTC	CASSLEAGQAYEQYF
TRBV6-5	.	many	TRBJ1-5	TGTGCCAGCTCTGACAGAAGCAATCAGCCCCAGCATTTT	CASSDRSNQPQHF
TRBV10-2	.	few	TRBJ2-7	TGCGCCAGCAGTGAGACAGGGTCCCCTGCCTACGAGCAGTACTTC	CASSETGSPAYEQYF
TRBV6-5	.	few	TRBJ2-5	TGTGCCAGCACCGAATCTGGGGCAGCCCAAGAGACCCAGTACTTC	CASTESGAAQETQYF
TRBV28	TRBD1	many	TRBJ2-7	TGTGCCAGCAGGCCGGGACAGGCCACCTACGAGCAGTACTTC	CASRPGQATYEQYF
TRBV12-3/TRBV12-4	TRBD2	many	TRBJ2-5	TGTGCCAGCAGTTTGACTAGCGGCCAAGAGACCCAGTACTTC	CASSLTSGQETQYF
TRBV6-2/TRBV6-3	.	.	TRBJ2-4	TGTGCCAGCAGTTCAGAGGGGGGGACCAAAAACATTCAGTACTTC	CASSSEGGTKNIQYF
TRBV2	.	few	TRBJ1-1	TGTGCCAGCGGGGGGCGAACTGAAGCTTTCTTT	CASGGRTEAFF
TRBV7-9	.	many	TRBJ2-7	TGTGCCAGCAGCCCGTGGATACAGGGAAGGGACTACGAGCAGTACTTC	CASSPWIQGRDYEQYF
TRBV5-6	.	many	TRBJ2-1	TGTGCCAGCAGCTTGGGACTAGGGGGACAGTTCTTC	CASSLGLGGQFF
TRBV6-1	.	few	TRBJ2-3	TGTGCCAGCGTGGGCTCCACAGATACGCAGTATTTT	CASVGSTDTQYF
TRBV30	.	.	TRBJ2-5	TGTGCCTGGAGTGTACTGCGGGGGCACAATGAGCAGTACTTC	CAWSVLRGHNEQYF
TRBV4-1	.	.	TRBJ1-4	TGCGCCAGCAGCTTCGAAGGGGGGAGTTACGAAAAACTGTTTTTT	CASSFEGGSYEKLFF
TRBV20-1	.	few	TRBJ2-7	TGCAGTGCTAGTCGACAAGAGGCCCCGTACGAGCAGTACTTC	CSASRQEAPYEQYF
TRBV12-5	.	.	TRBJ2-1	TGTGCTAGTGGTCCCCCGGACAGTTACTACGAGCAGTTCTTC	CASGPPDSYYEQFF
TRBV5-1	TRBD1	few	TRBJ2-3	TGCGCCAGCACCGGTGGGGCAGGGGGCGCAAGTCGAGATACGCAGTATTTT	CASTGGAGGASRDTQYF